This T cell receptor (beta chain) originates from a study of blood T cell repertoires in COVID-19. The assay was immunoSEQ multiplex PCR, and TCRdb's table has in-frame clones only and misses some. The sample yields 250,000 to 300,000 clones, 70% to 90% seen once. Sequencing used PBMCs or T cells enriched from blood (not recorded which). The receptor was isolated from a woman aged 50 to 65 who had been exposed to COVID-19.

This CDR3 reads CASSPQGAQNYGYTF. The CDR3, as DNA: TGTGCCAGCAGTCCCCAGGGGGCGCAGAACTATGGCTACACCTTC. This chain uses TRBV3-1 (or the pseudogene TRBV3-2) with TRBJ1-2; TRBD1 aligns across 8 bases. Germline values: CDR1 LGHDT, CDR2 YNNKEL (reference sequence). This CDR3 contains 15 residues. The trim removed 6 bases at V and 2 bases at J, leaving 8 bases unmatched.